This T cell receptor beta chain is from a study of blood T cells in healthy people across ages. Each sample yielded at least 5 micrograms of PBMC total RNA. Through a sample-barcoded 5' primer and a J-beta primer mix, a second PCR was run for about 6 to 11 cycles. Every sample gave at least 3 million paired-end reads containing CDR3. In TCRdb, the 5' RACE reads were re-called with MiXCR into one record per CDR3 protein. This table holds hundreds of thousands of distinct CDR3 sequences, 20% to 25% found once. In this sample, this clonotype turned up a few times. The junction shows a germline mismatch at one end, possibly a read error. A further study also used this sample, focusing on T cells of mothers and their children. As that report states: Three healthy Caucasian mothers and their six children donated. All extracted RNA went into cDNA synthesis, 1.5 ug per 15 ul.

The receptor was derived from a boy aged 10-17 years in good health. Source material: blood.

CDR3 sequence: CVSRGKVEETQYF. CDR3 in DNA: TGTGTCAGCAGAGGGAAAGTTGAAGAGACCCAGTACTTC. This sequence joins TRBV7-2 and TRBJ2-5; a possible D gene is TRBD2 (5 bases). The CDR3 extends over 13 amino acids. The V gene's germline CDR1 is SGHTA and CDR2 FQGNSA.